Below are 2 T cell receptor beta chains sequenced from a single sample in a study of tumor-infiltrating lymphocytes in primary liver carcinoma. TCR beta cDNA was prepared out of 500 ng total RNA by means of a constant-region primer. Slightly modified ARM-PCR served as the procedure for the TCR beta libraries. These libraries came from three rounds of nested multiplex PCR. Use of TRBV1-TRBV30 forward primers with a C-beta reverse primer characterized the first two PCR rounds, which lasted about 10 cycles each. Each CDR3 protein is one row after TCRdb ran MiXCR on the multiplex PCR reads. The table records more than 70,000 distinct CDR3 sequences, 55% to 85% of them present only once. From 20-30 mg of unsorted bulk tissue, DNA and RNA were co-extracted together. Sequences were obtained from liver tumor tissue from sampling region 1. The subset denotes: tumor region T1, superior pole. The origin of the receptors is a man aged 35 to 55 with primary liver carcinoma and hepatitis B virus infection.

This clonotype was counted a single time. At one of its ends the junction is not consistent with the germline gene, which may arise from a read error. The rearrangement links TRBV5-5 to TRBJ2-5; no firm D call. The CDR3 consists of 11 residues. Germline CDR1 is SGHKS and CDR2 is YYEKEE (reference sequence). The CDR3 nucleotides are TGTGCCTGCAGCTTGTTGGAGACCCTGTACTTT. The encoded protein is CACSLLETLYF. Variable domain in full (rest from reference TRBV5-5 and TRBJ2-5): DAGVTQSPTHLIKTRGQQVTLRCSPISGHKSVSWYQQVLGQGPQFIFQYYEKEERGRGNFPDRFSARQFPNYSSELNVNALLLGDSALYLCACSLLETLYFGPGTRLLVL.

The chain combines TRBV6-6 with TRBJ2-1; a weak D match, TRBD1 (6 bases). Trimming cost V 5 bases and J 7 bases, with 21 bases left between them. The germline CDR1 and CDR2 sequences are MNHNY and SVGAGI (reference sequence). CDR3 length equals 16 residues. The CDR3 spells CASSTGTGMGMNEQFF. CDR3 in DNA: TGTGCCAGCAGTACAGGGACGGGTATGGGTATGAATGAGCAGTTCTTC.